In this sample, the clone carrying this T cell receptor (beta chain) turned up many times. Antigen: not known. This sample was taken from a study of T cell repertoires in cytomegalovirus infection. About the research overall: Indicated by public TCR beta signatures were CMV infection and matching HLA type. Overall study findings and caveats: The response measured ex vivo was dominated by TCR beta clonotypes (HLA-C-restricted and CMV-specific).

Trimming took 1 base from V and 1 from J, leaving 9 bases between them. The CDR3 sequence is 15 residues long. Germline values: CDR1 SGHTA, CDR2 FQGNSA. TCRdb analysed the reads with MiXCR anew, one entry per CDR3 protein. The sample lists around 260,000 distinct CDR3 sequences; about a quarter were seen once. Sequenced material: PBMCs. The clonotype was recovered from a human donor in good health (CMV status not recorded). Some clones in this sample may be carry-over from other donors' samples. V usage is TRBV7-2 and J usage is TRBJ2-3; D remains unclear. The CDR3 sequence: CASSLGRAGTDTQYF. CDR3 in DNA: TGTGCCAGCAGCTTAGGTAGGGCCGGCACAGATACGCAGTATTTT.